Each of the 28 T cell receptor beta chains below was sequenced from the same sample in a study of tumor-infiltrating lymphocytes in primary liver carcinoma. The source material, about 18-33 mg of unsorted bulk tissue, was used to co-extract RNA and DNA. cDNA specific to TCR beta was made from 450 to 500 ng of total RNA, with a constant-region primer employed for priming. TCR beta libraries came from three nested multiplex PCR rounds using slightly modified ARM-PCR. TRBV1-TRBV30 forward primers paired with a C-beta reverse primer drove the first two PCR rounds, about 9 cycles each. MiXCR, applied by TCRdb to the multiplex PCR reads, yields one record per CDR3 protein. The table lists about 78,000 distinct CDR3 sequences, roughly three quarters of them singletons, with roughly 26% in the top ten. The sample comprised liver tumor tissue from sampling region 4. Noted subset: tumor region T4, right-lateral pole. The origin of the receptors is a man in his forties or fifties with primary liver carcinoma and hepatitis B virus infection.

This clonotype was found a few times. A much larger clonotype is one base distant, so this may be a read error. The chain is built from TRBV5-1 and TRBJ2-1; D call uncertain. The CDR3 loop spans 11 amino acids. CDR1 and CDR2 (germline): SGHRS, YFSETQ. Trimming stripped 8 bases from V and 4 bases from J, with 7 bases between. The CDR3 protein is CARRQYNEQFF. CDR3 coding DNA: TGCGCCAGAAGACAATACAATGAGCAGTTCTTC.

This clonotype was observed at least ten times. CDR3 amino acids: CASSSATSGHNEQFF. CDR3 coding DNA: TGTGCCAGCAGTTCTGCGACTAGCGGACACAATGAGCAGTTCTTC. The chain carries TRBV6-6 and TRBJ2-1; 9 bases align to TRBD2. The CDR3 has 15 amino acids. Germline CDR1 reads MNHNY; CDR2 reads SVGAGI (reference sequence). V was clipped by 4 bases and J by 5 bases; unmatched bases: 6.

On this clonotype: An end of the junction does not agree with germline; a read error may underlie this. The chain links TRBV28 to TRBJ2-1; weak D call: TRBD1 (8 bases). This CDR3 is 15 amino acids long. Germline CDR1 is MDHEN and CDR2 is SYDVKM. The chain's CDR3 is CATLGGDRRYNEQSF. In DNA form, the CDR3 reads TGTGCCACTTTGGGGGGGGACAGGCGTTACAATGAGCAGTCCTTC.

As regards this clonotype: Mismatch with germline at one junction end may stem from a read error. The chain has TRBV4-1 and TRBJ2-2, with D tentatively TRBD2 (5 bases). CDR3 size: 14 residues. Per the germline V gene, CDR1 is MGHRA and CDR2 is YSYEKL. CDR3 residues: CASSRNGNTRELFF. The CDR3 nucleotides read TGCGCCAGCAGCCGAAACGGGAACACCCGGGAGCTGTTTTTT.

Comment on this clonotype: One end of the junction varies from germline; a read error may be responsible. The V and J genes are TRBV11-2 and TRBJ2-7, with TRBD2 matching 7 bases. This CDR3 is 13 amino acids long. CDR1 and CDR2 (germline): SGHAT, FQNNGV. The CDR3 DNA sequence: TGTACCAGCAGCAGGGAGGGCCTCTACGAGCAGTACTTC. It translates to CTSSREGLYEQYF.

Turning to this clonotype: Without the conserved terminal phenylalanine or tryptophan, this CDR3 likely stems from a read error. The rearrangement joins TRBV14 to TRBJ2-3, with 12 bases fitting TRBD2. The CDR3 is made up of 15 amino acids. Germline trimming cut 1 base from V and 7 bases from J; bases unmatched to any gene: 3. Germline assignment: CDR1 SGHDN and CDR2 FVKESK. The CDR3 loop reads CASSQGTSGIYTQYS. CDR3 nucleotide sequence: TGTGCCAGCAGCCAAGGGACTAGCGGGATATATACGCAGTATTCT.

Only a few counts were recorded for this clonotype. This chain uses TRBV12-3 or TRBV12-4 with TRBJ1-5; a weak D match, TRBD1 (5 bases). The CDR3 spans 15 residues. V lost 0 bases, J lost 4 bases, and 10 bases lay in between. The CDR3 DNA follows: TGTGCCAGCAGTTTAGCCCAGGGTCCTAATCAGCCCCAGCATTTT. The encoded protein is CASSLAQGPNQPQHF.

On this clonotype itself: At one of its ends the junction is not consistent with the germline gene, which may arise from a read error. The chain recombines TRBV11-2 with TRBJ2-2, with TRBD2 matching over 7 bases. This CDR3 has 16 amino acids. Germline CDR1 SGHAT, CDR2 FQNNGV. The CDR3 loop reads CASSFVALAETGELLF. The DNA for the CDR3 is TGTGCCAGCAGCTTTGTGGCGCTAGCGGAAACCGGGGAGCTGTTATTT.

With regard to this clonotype: A read error may produce the germline difference seen at one junction end. J is TRBJ1-5 and V is TRBV29-1; the D gene is possibly TRBD1 (5 bases). Germline CDR1 is SQVTM and CDR2 is ANQGSEA. This CDR3 is 15 amino acids long. Written as DNA, the CDR3 is TGCAGCATCGCGACCGGGGGTGGTAACAATCAGCCCCGGCATTTC. Its protein is CSIATGGGNNQPRHF.

This clonotype was seen ten or more times. The chain recombines TRBV5-1 with TRBJ2-1; D gene ambiguous. Trimming pared 0 bases from V and 10 bases from J, leaving 11 bases between. There are 13 residues in the CDR3. Per the germline V gene, CDR1 is SGHRS and CDR2 is YFSETQ. The CDR3 DNA reads as TGCGCCAGCAGCTTGGGGCTCCTCGGGGAGCAGTTCTTC. Its translation is CASSLGLLGEQFF.

The chain uses TRBV2 and TRBJ2-2; D is unresolved. Germline V CDR1 and CDR2: SNHLY, FYNNEI. The V gene lost 0 bases and the J gene lost 1 base, with 6 bases spanning the gap. The CDR3 contains 15 residues. CDR3 in DNA: TGTGCCAGCAGTGAAGCACTGGGGAACACCGGGGAGCTGTTTTTT. Protein: CASSEALGNTGELFF.

About this clonotype itself: Sequence at one end of the junction differs from germline and may be a read error. The CDR3: CASRKPGSDTQCF. For the CDR3, the DNA is TGTGCCAGCAGAAAACCCGGGTCAGATACGCAGTGCTTT. The chain uses TRBV11-2 and TRBJ2-3; no firm D call. This CDR3 has 13 amino acids. Per germline, CDR1 SGHAT and CDR2 FQNNGV.

Comment on this clonotype: One end of the junction does not line up with germline, which may come from a read error. V gene TRBV6-1 combines with J gene TRBJ2-1, with no clear D. In germline, CDR1 is MNHNS, CDR2 SASEGT. This CDR3 comprises 13 residues. CDR3 sequence: CASNEESYSEQFF. CDR3 bases: TGTGCCAGCAATGAAGAGTCCTACAGTGAGCAGTTCTTC.

Regarding this clonotype: One end of the junction is discordant with germline, which a read error may explain. This chain joins TRBV6-5 and TRBJ2-2; 7 bases agree with TRBD1. The CDR3 covers 14 residues. Germline loops: CDR1 MNHEY, CDR2 SVGAGI. CDR3 nucleotide sequence: TGTGCCAGCAGTTTAACACAGAACACAGGGGAGATGTTTTTT. Its protein is CASSLTQNTGEMFF.

The sample holds many counts of this clonotype. The chain couples TRBV29-1 to TRBJ1-1, with D perhaps TRBD1 (5 bases). Trimming removed 6 bases at V and 0 bases at J, with 8 bases between. The CDR3 length is 12 residues. The V gene's germline CDR1 is SQVTM and CDR2 ANQGSEA. CDR3 bases: TGCAGCGTGGGGGATATGAACACTGAAGCTTTCTTT. Translation: CSVGDMNTEAFF.

A word on this clonotype: A single base separates this from a much larger clone, so it may be a read error. The rearrangement links TRBV28 to TRBJ2-7; D possibly corresponds to TRBD1 (5 bases). The germline V gene has CDR1 MDHEN and CDR2 SYDVKM. This CDR3 spans 12 amino acids. The CDR3 spells CTSSPPGYEQYF. The DNA of the CDR3 is TGTACCAGCAGTCCCCCAGGGTACGAGCAGTACTTC.

With regard to this clonotype: A junction end diverges from the germline sequence, so it may reflect a read error. The chain has TRBV28 and TRBJ2-7; D is possibly TRBD1 or TRBD2 (7 bases each). Germline V lookup: CDR1 MDHEN, CDR2 SYDVKM. This CDR3 region has 14 residues. The CDR3 loop reads CASSNAGGAYEQYF. The CDR3 DNA sequence: TGTGCCAGCAGTAACGCAGGGGGGGCGTACGAGCAATACTTC.

As regards this clonotype: Germline and junction disagree at one end, which may indicate a read error. This rearrangement joins TRBV29-1 to TRBJ1-1; possible D gene TRBD1, 5 bases. Germline V gene sequence: CDR1 SQVTM, CDR2 ANQGSEA. The length of the CDR3 is 13 residues. The DNA for the CDR3 is TGCAGCGTGACAGTGGGCGCAGAGACTGAAGTTTTCTTT. Translating gives CSVTVGAETEVFF.

Comments on this clonotype: Because it lacks the conserved phenylalanine or tryptophan at the end, this CDR3 is likely a read error. No DNA is shown, since the ends of the CDR3 on it are uncertain; the CDR3 is the one TCRdb lists. The chain links TRBV11-2 to TRBJ2-2; the table's D gene call, TRBD1, was not cross checked with the DNA. The germline CDR1 and CDR2 sequences are SGHAT and FQNNGV. Counting both end residues, the CDR3 totals 17 amino acids. The CDR3 here is CASCFDRDRVGTGELFI.

This clonotype was observed a single time. V is TRBV23-1 and J is TRBJ2-4, with 7 positions matching TRBD2. TRBV23-1 is assigned to the ORF class and has an uncertain function. The length of the CDR3 is 17 residues. DNA of the CDR3: TGCTCCAACAGTCAATCAAGGGCGGGAGACTCCAAAAACATTCAGTACTTC. Translation: CSNSQSRAGDSKNIQYF.

Of note for this clonotype: Being one base from a much bigger clone, this may be a read error. V usage is TRBV28 and J usage is TRBJ2-1, with 10 bases fitting TRBD2. The CDR3 covers 17 residues. CDR1 and CDR2 (germline): MDHEN, SYDVKM. V gave up 8 bases and J gave up 0 bases; unmatched junction bases: 10. For the CDR3, the DNA is TGTGCCAGCGGGCGGACTAGCGGATTAACCTCCTACAATGAGCAGTTCTTC. Protein sequence: CASGRTSGLTSYNEQFF.

Comments on this clonotype: A read error may account for a junction end that differs from germline. The chain recombines TRBV4-2 with TRBJ2-3, with 7 bases that match TRBD2. The CDR3 contains 14 residues. CDR1 is LGHNA, CDR2 YNFKEQ, per germline. In DNA form, the CDR3 reads TGCGCCAGCAGCCAAGAAGCGGGAACAGATACGCACTATTTT. Its protein product is CASSQEAGTDTHYF.

This clonotype was seen a few times. This sequence may be a read error, since a much larger clone differs from it by one base. J is TRBJ2-3 and V is TRBV7-8, with D possibly being TRBD1 or TRBD2 (5 bases each). Germline CDR1 SGHVS, CDR2 FQNEAQ. CDR3 length: 17 amino acids. Trimming took 1 base from V and 5 from J, leaving 19 bases between them. The CDR3 reads CASSLVMGTRWEDTQYF. CDR3 nucleotides: TGTGCCAGCAGCTTAGTTATGGGGACGAGGTGGGAAGATACGCAGTATTTT.

Comment on this clonotype: The junction shows a germline mismatch at one end, possibly a read error. This chain connects TRBV11-2 to TRBJ2-1; D is unclear. The germline V gene has CDR1 SGHAT and CDR2 FQNNGV. This CDR3 spans 15 amino acids. The CDR3 DNA sequence: TGCACCACCGGGCAAGACCAGCCATCATACAATGAGCAGTTCTTC. This encodes CTTGQDQPSYNEQFF.

This clonotype was counted many times. The chain links TRBV7-9 to TRBJ1-2; TRBD1 aligns across 7 bases. The CDR3 contains 14 residues. V lost 4 bases, J lost 4 bases, and 6 bases stayed unmatched. The germline V gene encodes CDR1 SEHNR and CDR2 FQNEAQ (reference sequence). The CDR3 protein is CASSSTSGGYGYTF. CDR3 sequence (DNA): TGTGCCAGCAGCTCTACCTCAGGGGGCTATGGCTACACCTTC.

This clonotype was found once. The final CDR3 position lacks the conserved phenylalanine or tryptophan, pointing to a likely read error. The chain is built from TRBV6-2 or TRBV6-3 and TRBJ1-1; TRBD1 is a possible D gene (6 bases). The CDR3 sequence is 15 residues long. CDR1 MNHEY and CDR2 SVGEGT come from the germline V gene. Trimming took 2 bases from V and 1 from J, leaving 11 bases between them. CDR3 sequence: CASSYALGQNTEAFV. In DNA form, the CDR3 reads TGTGCCAGCAGTTACGCGCTGGGACAGAACACTGAAGCTTTCGTT.

In regard to this clonotype: One junction end does not reproduce the germline sequence, and a read error may be involved. This sequence joins TRBV5-1 and TRBJ2-6, with TRBD1 matching 8 bases. Germline values: CDR1 SGHRS, CDR2 YFSETQ. The CDR3 sequence is 18 residues long. CDR3 DNA sequence: TGCGCCAGCACCTTGCAGGCAGGGGGCTATTCTGGGGCCAACGTCCTGACTTTC. Translated, it gives CASTLQAGGYSGANVLTF. The entire variable domain, with the rest obtained from reference TRBV5-1 and TRBJ2-6, is as follows: KAGVTQTPRYLIKTRGQQVTLSCSPISGHRSVSWYQQTPGQGLQFLFEYFSETQRNKGNFPGRFSGRQFSNSRSEMNVSTLELGDSALYLCASTLQAGGYSGANVLTFGAGSRLTVL.

The count of this clonotype is one. Compared with germline, one end of the junction differs, possibly owing to a read error. The chain recombines TRBV7-9 with TRBJ1-2; D gene unclear. The CDR3 runs to 12 residues. CDR1 is SEHNR and CDR2 is FQNEAQ in the germline V gene (reference sequence). The DNA of the CDR3 is TGCGCCAGCAGCAGCGTGGGAGCCGGCTACACCTTC. Protein: CASSSVGAGYTF.